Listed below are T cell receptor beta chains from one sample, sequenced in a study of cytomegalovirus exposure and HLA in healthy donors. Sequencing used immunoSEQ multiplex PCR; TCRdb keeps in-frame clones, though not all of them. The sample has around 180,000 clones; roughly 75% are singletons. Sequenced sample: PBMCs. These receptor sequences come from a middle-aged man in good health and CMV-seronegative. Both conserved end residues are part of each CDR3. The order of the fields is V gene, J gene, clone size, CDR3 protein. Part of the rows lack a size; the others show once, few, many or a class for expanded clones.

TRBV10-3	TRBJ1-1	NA	CAISGPGQGLTEAFF
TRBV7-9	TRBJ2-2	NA	CARTGTGNTGELFF
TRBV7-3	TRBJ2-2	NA	CASSSSPGSGELFF
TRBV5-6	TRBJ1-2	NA	CASSFGDGYTF
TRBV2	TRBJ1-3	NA	CASSEGGAPGNTIYF
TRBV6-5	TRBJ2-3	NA	CASSYLQGRDTQYF
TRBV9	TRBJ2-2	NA	CASSYQGLNTGELFF
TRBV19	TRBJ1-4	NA	CASSASGTGDEKLFF
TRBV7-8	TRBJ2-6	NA	CASSRPRATLSGANVLTF
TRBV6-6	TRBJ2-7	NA	CASSPQSSGRPNEQYF
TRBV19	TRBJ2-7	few	CASTPTGRSYEQYF
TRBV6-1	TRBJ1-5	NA	CASSVDRGNQPQHF
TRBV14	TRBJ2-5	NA	CASSQGGRLEETQYF
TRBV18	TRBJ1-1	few	CASSPSGGDTEAFF
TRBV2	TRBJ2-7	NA	CASSEVGSLGGEQYF
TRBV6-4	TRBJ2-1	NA	CASSAVPLGQRNEQFF